This T cell receptor (beta chain) was found in a study of sequential checkpoint blockade in melanoma. The wider study: Patients were randomized 1:1 to nivolumab-then-ipilimumab or ipilimumab-then-nivolumab first-line. TCRβ was sequenced from DNA of 91 pretreatment tumors. Each arm's sequence ended with maintenance nivolumab.

Trimming removed 7 bases from V and 5 bases from J, with 20 bases in between. This CDR3 contains 15 residues. Per the germline V gene, CDR1 is MNHGY and CDR2 is SAAAGT. This clone occurred a few times. Its cognate antigen is unknown. Treatment given: randomized to nivolumab then ipilimumab (arm A) or the reverse (arm B). This table comes from immunoSEQ multiplex PCR, and its TCRdb copy is limited to in-frame clones, with some not included. The sample holds approximately 2,700 clones; about 19% are singletons and the top ten take roughly 20%. Whole-study results and caveats: PD-L1 staining and CD8+ counts, not mutational load, tracked tumor T-cell clonality.

The sample was tumor tissue (inferred from file names), taken from a patient given nivolumab and ipilimumab in sequence. The receptor was derived from a human donor with melanoma. J is TRBJ2-5 and V is TRBV6-8, with D possibly being TRBD2 (5 bases). The CDR3 protein is CASKEVVERWETQYF. The CDR3 DNA reads TGTGCCAGCAAGGAGGTGGTGGAGCGCTGGGAGACCCAGTACTTC.